One and the same sample provided the 7 T cell receptor beta chains below, sequenced in a study of control samples from healthy donors and cancer patients (dated by TCRdb to 2018 to 2021). To prepare the library, the immunoSEQ multiplex PCR assay was applied. TCRdb provides this immuneACCESS table in a form limited to in-frame rearrangements. Some clones are lacking; in checked studies, under half of them reflect an unresolved V gene, and why the rest are absent is not known. This sample lists around 50,000 clones; approximately 95% were detected once. The leading ten clones occupy around 2% of the sample. Sequenced material: blood. Source of these receptors: a woman under 40 in good health.

The V call is TRBV11-3, the J call TRBJ2-3; D may be TRBD1 (5 bases). The CDR3 sequence is 15 residues long. Trimming took off 4 bases at V and 2 bases at J, with 13 bases between the two ends. Germline loops: CDR1 SGHNT, CDR2 YENEEA. The CDR3 loop is CASSSPQGPTDTQYF. In nucleotides, the CDR3 is TGTGCCAGCAGCTCCCCCCAGGGCCCCACAGATACGCAGTATTTT.

The chain uses TRBV7-9 and TRBJ2-2; 8 positions agree with TRBD1. Germline V gene data show CDR1 as SEHNR and CDR2 as FQNEAQ (reference sequence). Trimming at V came to 8 bases and at J to 1 base, leaving 9 bases not matched to a gene. The CDR3 is 16 amino acids. This chain's CDR3 is CASVLTGEENTGELFF. DNA for the CDR3: TGTGCCAGCGTCTTGACAGGGGAGGAGAACACCGGGGAGCTGTTTTTT. Based on the CDR3 plus reference TRBV7-9 and TRBJ2-2, the full variable domain is DTGVSQNPRHKITKRGQNVTFRCDPISEHNRLYWYRQTLGQGPEFLTYFQNEAQLEKSRLLSDRFSAERPKGSFSTLEIQRTEQGDSAMYLCASVLTGEENTGELFFGEGSRLTVL.

The chain recombines TRBV9 with TRBJ2-7; D possibly corresponds to TRBD1 (6 bases). Per the germline V gene, CDR1 is SGDLS and CDR2 is YYNGEE. V was trimmed by 0 bases and J by 4 bases, leaving 11 bases between them. This CDR3 spans 14 amino acids. The CDR3 region is CASSVGSRGYEQYF. Written as DNA, the CDR3 is TGTGCCAGCAGCGTAGGAAGCAGGGGTTACGAGCAGTACTTC. Full variable domain (rest looked up from reference TRBV9 and TRBJ2-7): DSGVTQTPKHLITATGQRVTLRCSPRSGDLSVYWYQQSLDQGLQFLIQYYNGEERAKGNILERFSAQQFPDLHSELNLSSLELGDSALYFCASSVGSRGYEQYFGPGTRLTVT.

The chain uses TRBV9 and TRBJ2-1, with 9 bases aligning to TRBD2. The CDR3 is made up of 18 amino acids. From germline, CDR1 is SGDLS and CDR2 YYNGEE. V lost 3 bases to trimming and J lost 0 bases; unmatched junction nucleotides: 10. The CDR3 DNA reads as TGTGCCAGCAGCGCCGAAGGACTAGCGCCGAGCTCCTACAATGAGCAGTTCTTC. Translation: CASSAEGLAPSSYNEQFF.

This clone was picked up one time. This chain connects TRBV7-2 to TRBJ2-1; 7 bases align to TRBD2. CDR1 is SGHTA and CDR2 is FQGNSA in the germline V gene. The CDR3 totals 16 residues. V lost 0 bases to trimming and J lost 3 bases; unmatched junction nucleotides: 5. The CDR3 reads CASSLARTSDYNEQFF. CDR3 nucleotides: TGTGCCAGCAGCTTAGCGCGTACTAGCGACTACAATGAGCAGTTCTTC.

V gene TRBV5-8 combines with J gene TRBJ2-7; the D gene could be TRBD1 or TRBD2 (5 bases each). The CDR3 loop spans 12 amino acids. The V end lost 3 bases, the J end lost 5 bases, and 9 bases lay between the germline ends. Germline CDR1 and CDR2: SGHTS and YDEGEE. The CDR3 sequence is CASSWGLDEQYF. The CDR3 DNA follows: TGTGCCAGCAGCTGGGGGTTGGACGAGCAGTACTTC.

The V call is TRBV29-1, the J call TRBJ2-3; D ambiguous. The germline CDR1 and CDR2 sequences are SQVTM and ANQGSEA. The V gene lost 6 bases and the J gene lost 6 bases, with 10 bases spanning the gap. The CDR3 length is 11 residues. In nucleotides, the CDR3 is TGCAGCGTCGGACCTGGGGATACGCAGTATTTT. This codes for CSVGPGDTQYF.